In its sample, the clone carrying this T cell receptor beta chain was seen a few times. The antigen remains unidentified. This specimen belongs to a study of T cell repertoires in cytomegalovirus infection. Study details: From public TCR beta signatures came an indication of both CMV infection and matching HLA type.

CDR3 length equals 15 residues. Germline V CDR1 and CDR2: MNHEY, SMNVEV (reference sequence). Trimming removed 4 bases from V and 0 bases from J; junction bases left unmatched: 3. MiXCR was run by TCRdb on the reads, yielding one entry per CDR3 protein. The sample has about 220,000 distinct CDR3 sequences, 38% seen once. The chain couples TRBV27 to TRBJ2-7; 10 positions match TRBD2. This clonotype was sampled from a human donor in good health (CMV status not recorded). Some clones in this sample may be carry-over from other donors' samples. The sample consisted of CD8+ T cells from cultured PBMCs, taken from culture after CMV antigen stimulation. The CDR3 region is CASSSRTSGSYEQYF. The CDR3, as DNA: TGTGCCAGCAGTTCTCGGACTAGCGGCTCCTACGAGCAGTACTTC.